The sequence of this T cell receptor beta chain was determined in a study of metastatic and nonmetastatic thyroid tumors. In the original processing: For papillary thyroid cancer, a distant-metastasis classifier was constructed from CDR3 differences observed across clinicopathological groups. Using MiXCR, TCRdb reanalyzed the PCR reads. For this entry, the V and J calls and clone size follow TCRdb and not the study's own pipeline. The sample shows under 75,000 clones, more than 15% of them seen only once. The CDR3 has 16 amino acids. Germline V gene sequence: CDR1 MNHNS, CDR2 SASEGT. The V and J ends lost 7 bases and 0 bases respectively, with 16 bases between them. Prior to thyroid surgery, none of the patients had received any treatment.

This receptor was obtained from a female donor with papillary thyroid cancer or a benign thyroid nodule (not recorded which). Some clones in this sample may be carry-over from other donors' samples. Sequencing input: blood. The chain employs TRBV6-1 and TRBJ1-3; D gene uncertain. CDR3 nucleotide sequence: TGTGCCAGCATGTCCCGATATTGCAGCTCTGGAAACACCATATATTTT. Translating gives CASMSRYCSSGNTIYF.